This paragraph reports one TCR beta chain. The data belong to a study of blood T cell repertoires in COVID-19. How the authors handled the data: It was from reference gene primer amplification that nucleated cell counts were estimated. Sequencing was performed with immunoSEQ multiplex PCR; in TCRdb, only in-frame clones are kept and a portion is missing. D and trimming come from the DNA, and the V and J calls and clone size come from that table. The data hold approximately 53,000 clones, with 70% to 85% observed a single time. The CDR3 runs to 15 residues. The trim removed 4 bases at V and 0 bases at J, leaving 2 bases unmatched. Germline CDR1 reads SGHTA; CDR2 reads FQGTGA. The study recruited people aged about 18 to 90 years across about 25 US areas.

The chain recombines TRBV7-3 with TRBJ2-3, with 9 bases matching TRBD2. This receptor was taken from a woman in her forties or fifties with acute COVID-19. Material: PBMCs or T cells enriched from blood (not recorded which). The CDR3 here is CASSSSGVSTDTQYF. DNA of the CDR3: TGTGCCAGCAGCTCTAGCGGGGTTAGCACAGATACGCAGTATTTT.